Sequencing of this T cell receptor (beta chain) was carried out in a study of T-cell reconstitution after alpha-beta-depleted transplantation in children. Points from the study as a whole: After transplant, high TCRbeta diversity at day 60 in some patients arose from surviving recipient T cells and thymic progenitors.

CDR3 length: 15 amino acids. Germline V gene lookup returns CDR1 ENHRY and CDR2 SYGVKD. The trim removed 2 bases at V and 2 bases at J, leaving 3 bases unmatched. This clonotype was seen at least ten times. Antigen specificity is unknown. The TCRbeta library was prepared with unique molecular identifiers. TCRdb used MiXCR to reprocess the PCR reads, holding one entry per CDR3 protein. There are 500,000 to 650,000 distinct CDR3 sequences in the sample; 10% to 12% occur only once, and about 14% lies in the top ten. The chain links TRBV10-3 to TRBJ2-7, with TRBD2 identical over 10 bases. The receptor comes from a female patient under 10 years old who had a stem cell transplant for aplastic anemia, so the T cells may come from the graft donor. The sequencing used PBMCs, mostly from graft donor cells, collected 180 days after TCRalphabeta/CD19-depleted stem cell transplant. The CDR3: CAISETSGAAYEQYF. DNA for the CDR3: TGTGCCATCAGTGAGACTAGCGGGGCGGCCTACGAGCAGTACTTC.